These 20 T cell receptor beta chains were all obtained from the same sample, sequenced in a study of PD-L1 blockade in urothelial cancer listed by TCRdb under 2017. This sample's time point label indicates: pretreatment peripheral blood. The protocol used for the library was the immunoSEQ multiplex PCR assay. TCRdb retrieved this table from immuneACCESS and kept in-frame rearrangements only. Not all clones are present; in checked studies, unresolved V genes account for under half, and no reason is known for the remainder. In all, the sample holds about 87,000 clones, and over 80% of those were seen once. The top ten hold roughly 2% of the sample. The sequencing here drew on PBMCs, taken around atezolizumab (anti-PD-L1) treatment. The receptors derive from a man aged 55 to 70 with urothelial cancer.

V is TRBV4-1 and J is TRBJ2-5, with 7 bases that match TRBD2. This CDR3 is 16 amino acids long. CDR1 is MGHRA and CDR2 is YSYEKL in the germline V gene. V was pared by 1 base and J by 2 bases, with 7 bases of the junction left unmatched. Written as DNA, the CDR3 is TGCGCCAGCAGCCAAGGAGGTAGCGGGTTGCAAGAGACCCAGTACTTC. Translating gives CASSQGGSGLQETQYF.

The chain joins TRBV5-4 to TRBJ2-2; D is perhaps TRBD1 (6 bases). V shed 5 bases and J shed 6 bases, with 17 bases lying between them. The germline V gene encodes CDR1 SGHNT and CDR2 YYREEE (reference sequence). This CDR3 contains 15 residues. This CDR3 reads CASSYEQGFAGELFF. The CDR3 DNA sequence: TGTGCCAGCAGTTACGAACAGGGCTTTGCCGGGGAGCTGTTTTTT.

This chain connects TRBV5-1 to TRBJ2-1; 11 positions agree with TRBD2. The V segment lost 5 bases and the J segment 4 bases; nucleotides outside the gene matches: 2. The CDR3 length is 14 residues. Germline loops: CDR1 SGHRS, CDR2 YFSETQ. The CDR3: CASRGLADYNEQFF. CDR3 bases: TGCGCCAGCAGGGGACTAGCGGATTACAATGAGCAGTTCTTC.

This clone occurred a few times. This rearrangement joins TRBV7-9 to TRBJ2-7; 12 nucleotides match TRBD2. Per the germline V gene, CDR1 is SEHNR and CDR2 is FQNEAQ (reference sequence). CDR3 length: 15 amino acids. V lost 5 bases to trimming and J lost 9 bases; unmatched junction nucleotides: 11. The CDR3 bases are TGTGCCAGCAGCCTATCAACTAGCGGGGGGTTAGCGCAGTACTTC. Translation gives CASSLSTSGGLAQYF.

About this clone: Other DNA variants within this sample encode the same CDR3. Here the CDR3 reads CASSPPGQGGETQYF. CDR3 in DNA: TGTGCCAGCTCACCACCAGGACAGGGCGGGGAGACCCAGTACTTC. This chain connects TRBV18 to TRBJ2-5; TRBD1 aligns across 8 bases. Germline CDR1 KGHSH, CDR2 LQKENI. The CDR3 has 15 residues. Germline trimming cut 0 bases from V and 5 bases from J; bases unmatched to any gene: 5. Full variable domain (rest looked up from reference TRBV18 and TRBJ2-5): NAGVMQNPRHLVRRRGQEARLRCSPMKGHSHVYWYRQLPEEGLKFMVYLQKENIIDESGMPKERFSAEFPKEGPSILRIQQVVRGDSAAYFCASSPPGQGGETQYFGPGTRLLVL.

The genes are TRBV5-6 and TRBJ1-2, with TRBD1 matching over 7 bases. This CDR3 is built from 14 residues. The V segment lost 2 bases and the J segment 4 bases; nucleotides outside the gene matches: 5. Germline V lookup: CDR1 SGHDT, CDR2 YYEEEE. CDR3 DNA sequence: TGTGCCAGCAGCTTAGGGGGCGCAACCTATGGCTACACCTTC. Protein sequence: CASSLGGATYGYTF.

This clone came up a few times. The gene calls are TRBV7-3 and TRBJ1-2; D gene ambiguous. The CDR3 runs to 15 residues. CDR1 and CDR2 from the germline V gene are SGHTA and FQGTGA. V dropped 2 bases and J dropped 7 bases, with 17 bases sitting between them. This CDR3 reads CASSLSQQAQTGYTF. CDR3 in DNA: TGTGCCAGCAGCTTATCCCAGCAGGCTCAAACTGGCTACACCTTC.

In this sample, this clone turned up a few times. The V call is TRBV19, the J call TRBJ1-2; 7 bases agree with TRBD1. Germline V lookup: CDR1 LNHDA, CDR2 SQIVND (reference sequence). V was pared by 1 base and J by 4 bases, with 3 bases of the junction left unmatched. CDR3 size: 14 residues. The CDR3 DNA is TGTGCCAGTAGTATAGCGGGACAGCCCTATGGCTACACCTTC. It yields the protein CASSIAGQPYGYTF.

The chain links TRBV19 to TRBJ1-6; D possibly corresponds to TRBD1 (6 bases). V gave up 10 bases and J gave up 10 bases, with 20 bases separating them. The CDR3 spans 14 residues. CDR1 is LNHDA, CDR2 SQIVND, per germline (reference sequence). CDR3: CAMGTGQQHSPLHF. The DNA for the CDR3 is TGTGCCATGGGTACCGGACAGCAACACTCACCCCTCCACTTT.

The chain is built from TRBV2 and TRBJ2-2, with 9 bases fitting TRBD2. The germline gives CDR1 SNHLY, CDR2 FYNNEI. V trimming: 5 bases; J trimming: 7 bases; junction bases outside the gene matches: 5. The CDR3 spans 14 residues. The CDR3, as DNA: TGTGCCAGCAGTTCGGGACTAGCTGTCGGGGAGCTGTTTTTT. Residues: CASSSGLAVGELFF. Full variable domain (outside the CDR3, taken from reference TRBV2 and TRBJ2-2): EPEVTQTPSHQVTQMGQEVILRCVPISNHLYFYWYRQILGQKVEFLVSFYNNEISEKSEIFDDQFSVERPDGSNFTLKIRSTKLEDSAMYFCASSSGLAVGELFFGEGSRLTVL.

The V gene is TRBV25-1, the J gene TRBJ2-6; 9 bases match TRBD1. The CDR3 has 17 amino acids. Germline-derived CDR1 and CDR2 are MGHDK and SYGVNS. The ends lost 4 bases at V and 0 bases at J; junction bases unmatched: 4. The CDR3 reads CASSGRTGASGANVLTF. In DNA, the CDR3 is TGTGCCAGCAGTGGTAGGACAGGGGCCTCTGGGGCCAACGTCCTGACTTTC. The entire variable domain, with the rest obtained from reference TRBV25-1 and TRBJ2-6, is as follows: EADIYQTPRYLVIGTGKKITLECSQTMGHDKMYWYQQDPGMELHLIHYSYGVNSTEKGDLSSESTVSRIRTEHFPLTLESARPSHTSQYLCASSGRTGASGANVLTFGAGSRLTVL.

This clone occurred a few times. The V call is TRBV7-9, the J call TRBJ2-2, with D maybe TRBD1 (6 bases). Trimming cost V 5 bases and J 3 bases, with 16 bases left between them. The length of the CDR3 is 16 residues. CDR1 SEHNR and CDR2 FQNEAQ come from the germline V gene (reference sequence). CDR3 nucleotide sequence: TGTGCCAGCAGCCCCTTAGGGGGACGCGACACCGGGGAGCTGTTTTTT. Translation gives CASSPLGGRDTGELFF.

J is TRBJ1-4 and V is TRBV5-1; 8 bases are a match to TRBD1. Trimming took 4 bases from V and 2 from J; bases not matched to a gene: 7. The CDR3 has 16 residues. Germline CDR1 reads SGHRS; CDR2 reads YFSETQ. DNA of the CDR3: TGCGCCAGCAGCCGCGGACAGGGAGGGACTAATGAAAAACTGTTTTTT. Protein product: CASSRGQGGTNEKLFF.

This clone has just a few counts. The rearrangement uses TRBV6-1 and TRBJ1-2; maybe TRBD1 (6 bases). V was cut by 10 bases and J by 4 bases, with 16 bases left in between. This CDR3 spans 13 amino acids. Per the germline V gene, CDR1 is MNHNS and CDR2 is SASEGT. The CDR3: CATGQNLFYGYTF. The CDR3 DNA follows: TGTGCCACCGGACAGAACTTGTTCTATGGCTACACCTTC.

This clone was recorded only once. The V call is TRBV5-1, the J call TRBJ2-7; TRBD2 is a possible D gene (5 bases). CDR1 and CDR2 (germline): SGHRS, YFSETQ. There are 15 residues in the CDR3. Trimming took 4 bases from V and 7 from J, leaving 21 bases between them. CDR3 protein: CASSPRSETPGEQYF. Here the CDR3 DNA reads TGCGCCAGCAGCCCCCGTTCGGAAACACCGGGGGAGCAGTACTTC.

The sample holds a few counts of this clone. The chain is built from TRBV30 and TRBJ1-5, with TRBD1 matching over 8 bases. There are 16 residues in the CDR3. With 1 base clipped from V and 2 bases from J, the junction kept 7 bases outside the gene matches. Germline V gives CDR1 GTSNPN, CDR2 SVGIG (reference sequence). The CDR3 spells CAWSGRQTGGNQPQHF. The CDR3 nucleotides are TGTGCCTGGAGTGGACGTCAGACAGGGGGCAATCAGCCCCAGCATTTT.

This chain uses TRBV27 with TRBJ1-2; D ambiguous. Trimming shortened V by 0 bases and J by 4 bases, and 12 bases separated the two germline ends. This CDR3 region has 15 residues. Germline CDR1 MNHEY, CDR2 SMNVEV (reference sequence). This chain's CDR3 is CASSLSSQAFYGYTF. In DNA, the CDR3 is TGTGCCAGCAGTTTATCCTCCCAAGCCTTCTATGGCTACACCTTC.

J is TRBJ1-2 and V is TRBV5-4; D gene unclear. Trimming shortened V by 1 base and J by 4 bases, and 8 bases separated the two germline ends. Germline V gene sequence: CDR1 SGHNT, CDR2 YYREEE (reference sequence). The CDR3 contains 13 residues. The CDR3 loop is CASSLSRLYGYTF. CDR3 DNA: TGTGCCAGCAGCTTGTCCAGACTCTATGGCTACACCTTC.

V gene TRBV6-6 combines with J gene TRBJ1-5, with a possible D match to TRBD1 (5 bases). This CDR3 has 14 amino acids. Germline V gene lookup returns CDR1 MNHNY and CDR2 SVGAGI (reference sequence). Trimming cost V 2 bases and J 3 bases, with 8 bases left between them. The CDR3 here is CASSYGGYNQPQHF. CDR3 DNA: TGTGCCAGCAGTTACGGGGGGTACAATCAGCCCCAGCATTTT.

The chain employs TRBV5-6 and TRBJ1-4; no definite D call. The CDR3 loop spans 14 amino acids. The germline V and J ends were trimmed by 2 bases and 5 bases, with 10 bases remaining between them. Germline V gene lookup returns CDR1 SGHDT and CDR2 YYEEEE. The CDR3 nucleotides are TGTGCCAGCAGCTTCCGCAGGTTCAATGAAAAACTGTTTTTT. Amino acid sequence: CASSFRRFNEKLFF.